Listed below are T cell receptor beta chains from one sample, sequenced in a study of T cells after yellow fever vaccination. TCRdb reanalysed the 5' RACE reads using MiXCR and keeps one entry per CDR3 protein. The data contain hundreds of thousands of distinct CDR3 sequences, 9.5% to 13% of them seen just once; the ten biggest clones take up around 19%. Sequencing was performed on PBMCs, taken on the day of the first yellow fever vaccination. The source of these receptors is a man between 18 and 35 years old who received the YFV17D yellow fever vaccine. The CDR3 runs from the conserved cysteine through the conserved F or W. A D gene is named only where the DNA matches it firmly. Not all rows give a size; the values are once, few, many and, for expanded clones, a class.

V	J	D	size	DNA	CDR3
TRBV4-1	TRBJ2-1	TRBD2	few	TGCGCCAGCAGCCAAGAATCTAGCGGGGGCAATGAGCAGTTCTTC	CASSQESSGGNEQFF
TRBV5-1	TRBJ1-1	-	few	TGCGCCAGCAGCTTTAGCGCAGGAGGGAACACTGAAGCTTTCTTT	CASSFSAGGNTEAFF
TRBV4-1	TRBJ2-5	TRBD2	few	TGCGCCAGCAGCCAAGATGAGCGGGGAGGGGTGACCCAGTACTTC	CASSQDERGGVTQYF
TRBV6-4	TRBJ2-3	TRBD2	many	TGTGCCAGCAGCGCTAGCGGGGAGTCAGATACGCAGTATTTT	CASSASGESDTQYF
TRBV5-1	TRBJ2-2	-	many	TGCGCCAGCAGCCCGCGAGGGGGGAATAGGGAGCTGTTTTTT	CASSPRGGNRELFF
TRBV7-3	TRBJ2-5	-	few	TGTGCCAGCAGCCCCGGGAGGGGGCGGATGACCCAGTACTTC	CASSPGRGRMTQYF
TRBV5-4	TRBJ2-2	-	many	TGTGCCAGCAGCGCAGGGGTGGCCACCGGGGAGCTGTTTTTT	CASSAGVATGELFF
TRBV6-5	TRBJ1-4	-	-	TGTGCCAGCAGTTACAGGCCGGGGGAAAAACTGTTTTTT	CASSYRPGEKLFF
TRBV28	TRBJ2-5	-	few	TGTGCCAGCAGTTTCGGACATCCCCAAGAGACCCAGTACTTC	CASSFGHPQETQYF
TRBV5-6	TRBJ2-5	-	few	TGTGCCAGCAGCTTGGCCGGTTACCAAGAGACCCAGTACTTC	CASSLAGYQETQYF
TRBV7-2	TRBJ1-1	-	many	TGTGCCAGCAGGGGAACAGGGAACACTGAAGCTTTCTTT	CASRGTGNTEAFF
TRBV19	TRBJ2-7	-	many	TGTGCCAGTAGTATGGGCCCGGGCCAACGGAATTTCGAGCAGTACTTC	CASSMGPGQRNFEQYF
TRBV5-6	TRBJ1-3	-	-	TGTGCCAGCAGCTTACGAACAGGGTATCCAAGAAACACCATATATTTT	CASSLRTGYPRNTIYF
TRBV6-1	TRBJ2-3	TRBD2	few	TGTGCCAGCAGTAAAGTGGGCGGGGGGGCTGTAGATACGCAGTATTTT	CASSKVGGGAVDTQYF
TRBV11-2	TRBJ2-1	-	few	TGTGCCAGCAGCTTAGCCACCCTAGCCTACAATGAGCAGTTCTTC	CASSLATLAYNEQFF
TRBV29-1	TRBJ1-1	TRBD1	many	TGCAGCGTTCAACCCCGGACAGGGGAGGGTGAAGCTTTCTTT	CSVQPRTGEGEAFF
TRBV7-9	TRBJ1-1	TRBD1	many	TGTGCCAGCAGCTTAAACAGGGGTTACACTGAAGCTTTCTTT	CASSLNRGYTEAFF
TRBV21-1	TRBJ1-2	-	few	TGTGCCAGCAGCCCGCACAACACAGGGGCCCACAACTATGGCTACACCTTC	CASSPHNTGAHNYGYTF
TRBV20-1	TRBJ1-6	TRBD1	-	TGCAGTGCTAGGGCCAGACAGGGTACAAGCTCTTTTTCACCCCTCCACTTT	CSARARQGTSSFSPLHF
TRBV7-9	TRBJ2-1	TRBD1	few	TGTGCCAGCAGCATGACAGGGGTTGATAATGAGCAGTTCTTC	CASSMTGVDNEQFF
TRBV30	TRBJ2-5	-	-	TGTGCCTGGAGGTCCAGGCAAGAGACCCAGTACTTC	CAWRSRQETQYF
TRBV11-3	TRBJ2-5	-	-	TGTGCCAGCAGCTCAAGTGGGGGCCAAGAGACCCAGTACTTC	CASSSSGGQETQYF
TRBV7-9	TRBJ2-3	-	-	TGTGCCAGCAGCATGGGGGCAGATACGCAGTATTTT	CASSMGADTQYF
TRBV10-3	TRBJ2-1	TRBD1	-	TGTGCCATCAGCGCCGGGACAGGGAGCCCCAATGAGCAGTTCTTC	CAISAGTGSPNEQFF
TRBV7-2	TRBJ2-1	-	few	TGTGCCAGCAGCTTGGAAAGGAGCTCCTACAATGAGCAGTTCTTC	CASSLERSSYNEQFF
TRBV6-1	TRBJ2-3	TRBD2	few	TGTGCCAGCAGCAAACGGACTAGCAATTTGGCAGATACGCAGTATTTT	CASSKRTSNLADTQYF
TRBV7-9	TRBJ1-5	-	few	TGTGCCAGCAGCCCAGGGTCAGATCAGCCCCAGCATTTT	CASSPGSDQPQHF
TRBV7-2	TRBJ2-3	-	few	TGTGCCAGCAGCTTAATGGGGGGAGCATCAGATACGCAGTATTTT	CASSLMGGASDTQYF
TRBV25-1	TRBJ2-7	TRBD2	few	TGTGCCAGCAGTGAATTAGGGCTAGCGGGGTCCTACGAGCAGTACTTC	CASSELGLAGSYEQYF
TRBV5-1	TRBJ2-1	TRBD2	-	TGCGCCAGCAGCTTGGCCTTTTCGGGACTAGCGGGGGGGAAGGTGGAGGAGCAGTTCTTC	CASSLAFSGLAGGKVEEQFF
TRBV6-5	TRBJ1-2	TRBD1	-	TGTGCCAGCAGTTACCGATCCTCCAACAGGGGCGGCTACACCTTC	CASSYRSSNRGGYTF
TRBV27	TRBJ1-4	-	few	TGTGCCAGCAGGGACCCGCTGAGGGGGGAGTTTTTT	CASRDPLRGEFF
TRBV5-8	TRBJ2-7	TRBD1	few	TGTGCCAGCAGCTACCGGACAGGCCGAGGAACTTTCGAGCAGTACTTC	CASSYRTGRGTFEQYF
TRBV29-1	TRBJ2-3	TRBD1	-	TGCAGCGGGGGACAGCCTCCCACAGATACGCAGTATTTT	CSGGQPPTDTQYF
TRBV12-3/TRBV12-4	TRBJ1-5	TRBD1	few	TGTGCCAGCAGTAGGACAGGGATTAGCCAGCCCCAGCATTTT	CASSRTGISQPQHF
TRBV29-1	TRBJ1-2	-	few	TGCAGCGCACTCGACAGGAACTATGGCTACACCTTC	CSALDRNYGYTF
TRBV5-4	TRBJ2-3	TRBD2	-	TGTGCCAGCAGCAGTAGCGGGGGGAGGAGAACAGATACGCAGTATTTT	CASSSSGGRRTDTQYF
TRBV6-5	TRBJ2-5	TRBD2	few	TGTGCCAGCATTAGAGTAGCGGGGGAAAAAGAGACCCAGTACTTC	CASIRVAGEKETQYF
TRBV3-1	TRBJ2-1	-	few	TGTGCCAGCAGCCAAGGGTTCCGGGAGCAGTTCTTC	CASSQGFREQFF
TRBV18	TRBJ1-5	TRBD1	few	TGTGCCAGCTCACCGTTCGACAGGGCAGCGGGCCAGCCCCAGCATTTT	CASSPFDRAAGQPQHF
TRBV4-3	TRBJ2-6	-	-	TGCGCCAGCAGCCAAGAGATGGGCTTGGGGGCCAACGTCCTGACTTTC	CASSQEMGLGANVLTF
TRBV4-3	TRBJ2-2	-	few	TGCGCCAGCAGCCAAGTGATAGGGAACACCGGGGAGCTGTTTTTT	CASSQVIGNTGELFF
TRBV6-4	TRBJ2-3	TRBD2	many	TGTGCCAGCAGTGACTCTAGCGGGGGGGCCACAGATACGCAGTATTTT	CASSDSSGGATDTQYF
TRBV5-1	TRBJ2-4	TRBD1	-	TGCGCCAGCAGCTTCGGACAGGGGTTTAACATTCAGTACTTC	CASSFGQGFNIQYF
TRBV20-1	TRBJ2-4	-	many	TGCAGTGCTCCGCTCAGGGGAGGGGACATTCAGTACTTC	CSAPLRGGDIQYF
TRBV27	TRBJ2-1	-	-	TGTGCCAGCAACGTAAACTACGGTAATGAGCAGTTCTTC	CASNVNYGNEQFF
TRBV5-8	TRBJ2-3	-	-	TGTGCCAGCCGTTTTGGAGGGGTCGCAGATACGCAGTATTTT	CASRFGGVADTQYF
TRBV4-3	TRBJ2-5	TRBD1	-	TGCGCCAGCAGCCAAGGGACAGGGGGAGAGACCCAGTACTTC	CASSQGTGGETQYF
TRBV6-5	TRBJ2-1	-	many	TGTGCCAGCAGATGGGGCTCCTACAATGAGCAGTTCTTC	CASRWGSYNEQFF
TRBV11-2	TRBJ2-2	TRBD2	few	TGTGCCAGCAGCAAGCGGGGGGGCCCGGCCGGGGAGCTGTTTTTT	CASSKRGGPAGELFF
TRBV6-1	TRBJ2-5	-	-	TGTGCCAGCTCCCCATTCGGGGCCAGGGAGAACCAAGAGACCCAGTACTTC	CASSPFGARENQETQYF
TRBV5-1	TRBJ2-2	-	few	TGCGCCAGCAGCTTTCGTAGGGCGAACACCGGGGAGCTGTTTTTT	CASSFRRANTGELFF
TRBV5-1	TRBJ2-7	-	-	TGCGCCAGCAGCTTGGTGCAGGGGATCGAAGGCGAGCAGTACTTC	CASSLVQGIEGEQYF
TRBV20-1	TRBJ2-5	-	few	TGCAGTGCTAGTCCCCCCGGGGATGGAGAGACCCAGTACTTC	CSASPPGDGETQYF
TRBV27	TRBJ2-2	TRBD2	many	TGTGCCAGCAGTTTACGGGGGGCCGGGGAGCTGTTTTTT	CASSLRGAGELFF